What follows is one TCR beta chain and its context. Its matching antigen is unknown. Trimming at V came to 7 bases and at J to 3 bases, leaving 8 bases not matched to a gene. The CDR3 runs to 14 residues. Germline lookup yields CDR1 MNHNS and CDR2 SASEGT. TCRdb reprocessed the reads with MiXCR, giving one entry per CDR3 protein. The sample consists of 800,000 to 950,000 distinct CDR3 sequences, less than 35% of them appearing once. This specimen belongs to a study of T cell repertoires in cytomegalovirus infection. As for the study in general: Used in the study were CMV epitopes, some recently identified and HLA-C-restricted, others well-studied and HLA-B-restricted. Indications of both CMV infection and matching HLA type were provided by public TCR beta signatures.

Overall study results and limits: HLA-C-restricted CMV clonotypes gave the most frequent clonotype in two of eight donors.

This sequence originates from a human donor in good health (CMV status not recorded). Some clones in this sample may be carry-over from other donors' samples. Here the sequenced sample was cultured CD8+ T cells from PBMCs, taken from culture after CMV antigen stimulation. The V call is TRBV6-1, the J call TRBJ1-1, with 7 bases that match TRBD1. CDR3 protein: CASTRGTADTEAFF. The DNA for the CDR3 is TGTGCCAGCACTAGAGGGACAGCGGACACTGAAGCTTTCTTT.